The 26 T cell receptor beta chains in this list originate from one sample, sequenced in a study of CD8+CD57+ T cells in acquired aplastic anemia. Profiles of TCR beta VDJ and CDR3 were generated from a genomic DNA template. TCRdb re-analysed the reads in MiXCR, keeping a single row per CDR3 protein. The table has about 200,000 distinct CDR3 sequences, 30% to 40% seen once. Source material: sorted CD4+, CD8+, or CD8+CD57+ T cells (not recorded which) from PBMCs. All receptors derive from a human donor in good health, serving as a control.

This clonotype appeared many times. The chain joins TRBV20-1 to TRBJ2-7; the D gene is possibly TRBD2 (5 bases). V lost 0 bases to trimming and J lost 5 bases, with 14 bases between them. The CDR3 runs 14 residues. The germline V gene encodes CDR1 DFQATT and CDR2 SNEGSKA (reference sequence). As DNA, the CDR3 is TGCAGTGCTAGAGATCGGGAAGGTTTACACGAGCAGTACTTC. It encodes CSARDREGLHEQYF.

In this sample, this clonotype turned up many times. V gene TRBV2 combines with J gene TRBJ1-1, with no clear D. The ends were cut back, 4 bases at V and 5 bases at J, with 11 bases in the middle. This CDR3 has 13 amino acids. The germline gives CDR1 SNHLY, CDR2 FYNNEI. The DNA for the CDR3 is TGTGCCAGCAGTGGGAGGGTCTGGACTGAAGCTTTCTTT. The encoded protein is CASSGRVWTEAFF.

CDR3 amino acids: CASMLGGNTEAFF. The CDR3 DNA reads TGTGCCAGCATGCTGGGGGGGAACACTGAAGCTTTCTTT. V usage is TRBV2 and J usage is TRBJ1-1; possible D gene TRBD1, 5 bases. The CDR3 spans 13 residues. Trimming shortened V by 7 bases and J by 1 base, and 10 bases separated the two germline ends. Germline V CDR1 and CDR2: SNHLY, FYNNEI.

This clonotype was detected ten times or more. The CDR3 coding sequence is TGTGCCAGCAGTTACTCGATAGCAGTCACTGAAGCTTTCTTT. This codes for CASSYSIAVTEAFF. The V call is TRBV6-5, the J call TRBJ1-1, with unresolved D. In germline, CDR1 is MNHEY, CDR2 SVGAGI. Trimming left V 0 bases short and J 4 bases short, with 9 bases between. This CDR3 is built from 14 residues.

The rearrangement joins TRBV2 to TRBJ2-7; 13 bases align to TRBD2. The J call may be wrong; the DNA end is better matched by TRBJ2-5. In germline, CDR1 is SNHLY, CDR2 FYNNEI. CDR3 length: 13 amino acids. The CDR3 DNA follows: TGTGCCAGCAAAAGACTAGCGGGGGGGACCCAGTACTTC. It yields the protein CASKRLAGGTQYF.

The V gene is TRBV19, the J gene TRBJ2-4; D is ambiguous. The CDR3 runs 12 residues. V was pared by 5 bases and J by 11 bases, with 13 bases between. Germline V lookup: CDR1 LNHDA, CDR2 SQIVND (reference sequence). CDR3 nucleotides: TGTGCCAGTAGTGCCCCCTTAGGTGTTCAGTACTTC. Its protein product is CASSAPLGVQYF.

This clonotype appeared many times. This chain uses TRBV20-1 with TRBJ2-3; 7 nucleotides match TRBD2. The V segment lost 4 bases and the J segment 2 bases; nucleotides outside the gene matches: 9. Germline CDR1 DFQATT, CDR2 SNEGSKA (reference sequence). The CDR3 runs 15 residues. The chain's CDR3 is CSAIEGGRNTDTQYF. Written as DNA, the CDR3 is TGCAGTGCTATAGAGGGAGGGCGAAACACAGATACGCAGTATTTT.

This clonotype was seen more than once but under ten times. This may arise from a read error, as a much more abundant clone is one base away. The rearrangement joins TRBV2 to TRBJ2-5; 16 nucleotides agree with TRBD2. Germline loops: CDR1 SNHLY, CDR2 FYNNEI. The CDR3 sequence is 17 residues long. V gave up 4 bases and J gave up 4 bases; unmatched junction bases: 6. The CDR3 nucleotides read TGTGCCAGCAGTGCCGGGACTAGCGGGGGGGCCGGAGAGACCCAGTACTTC. This translates into CASSAGTSGGAGETQYF.

The table lists this clonotype with a few counts. V gene TRBV5-6 combines with J gene TRBJ1-3; possibly TRBD1 for D (6 bases). The length of the CDR3 is 15 residues. The ends were cut back, 2 bases at V and 2 bases at J, with 11 bases in the middle. Germline assignment: CDR1 SGHDT and CDR2 YYEEEE. As DNA, the CDR3 is TGTGCCAGCAGCTTTTCACCAGGGGCTGGAAACACCATATATTTT. Translated, it gives CASSFSPGAGNTIYF.

CDR3 sequence reads: CAISRSTGELFF. The CDR3 DNA follows: TGTGCCATCAGCAGAAGCACCGGGGAGCTGTTTTTT. The V gene is TRBV10-3, the J gene TRBJ2-2, with unresolved D. V lost 6 bases to trimming and J lost 4 bases, with 6 bases between them. CDR1 is ENHRY, CDR2 SYGVKD, per germline. The CDR3 totals 12 residues.

Written as DNA, the CDR3 is TGTGCCTGGGATCATGGGACAGGGGACTACACCTTC. It translates to CAWDHGTGDYTF. This chain uses TRBV30 with TRBJ1-2; TRBD1 aligns across 10 bases. CDR1 GTSNPN and CDR2 SVGIG come from the germline V gene (reference sequence). The length of the CDR3 is 12 residues. The V and J ends lost 5 bases and 10 bases, in that order; junction bases with no gene match: 7.

Ten or more counts support this clonotype. The chain has TRBV7-6 and TRBJ1-2; tentative D call: TRBD1 (6 bases). The V end was cut by 1 base, the J end by 4 bases, with 13 bases between. This CDR3 comprises 15 residues. In germline, CDR1 is SGHVS, CDR2 FNYEAQ. The CDR3 nucleotides are TGTGCCAGCAGCTTAGTCGGGGGCGACTTCTATGGCTACACCTTC. Encoded protein: CASSLVGGDFYGYTF.

This clonotype was seen many times. CDR3 bases: TGTGCCAGCAGTTTGGTCGGGGCCAACGTCCTGACTTTC. Its translation: CASSLVGANVLTF. The chain carries TRBV12-3 or TRBV12-4 and TRBJ2-6; D remains unclear. CDR3 length: 13 amino acids. V lost 3 bases and J lost 4, with 4 bases in between.

This clonotype came up many times. V is TRBV10-1 and J is TRBJ2-1; D is possibly TRBD1 (5 bases). CDR1 and CDR2 (germline): WNHNN, SYGVQD (reference sequence). The CDR3 is 14 amino acids. V gave up 4 bases and J gave up 6 bases, with 13 bases separating them. The CDR3 spells CASSGTPMVNEQFF. For the CDR3, the DNA is TGCGCCAGCAGTGGGACACCAATGGTCAATGAGCAGTTCTTC.

This clonotype occurred many times. The J gene is TRBJ2-3, the V gene TRBV11-2; maybe TRBD1 (8 bases). The CDR3 has 15 amino acids. Trimming shortened V by 1 base and J by 4 bases, and 12 bases separated the two germline ends. The germline V gene encodes CDR1 SGHAT and CDR2 FQNNGV. CDR3 sequence (DNA): TGTGCCAGCAGCTTAGGGACAGGGAGGGCAGATACGCAGTATTTT. Protein: CASSLGTGRADTQYF.

Points on this clonotype: A junction end diverges from the germline sequence, so it may reflect a read error. CDR3 region: CSASGGQGGGNTMYF. In nucleotides, the CDR3 is TGCAGTGCTAGCGGGGGACAGGGGGGTGGAAACACCATGTATTTT. The chain uses TRBV20-1 and TRBJ1-3, with 11 positions matching TRBD1. The V gene's germline CDR1 is DFQATT and CDR2 SNEGSKA (reference sequence). The CDR3 extends over 15 amino acids.

This clonotype has at least ten counts. This rearrangement joins TRBV5-1 to TRBJ1-1, with D uncertain. The CDR3 has 13 residues. V shed 3 bases and J shed 4 bases, with 10 bases lying between them. Germline CDR1 SGHRS, CDR2 YFSETQ. In DNA form, the CDR3 reads TGCGCCAGCAGCTCCGGTTCGAGCACTGAAGCTTTCTTT. Residues: CASSSGSSTEAFF.

The chain employs TRBV7-9 and TRBJ1-5; 9 bases fit TRBD1. The CDR3 runs 15 residues. CDR1 is SEHNR and CDR2 is FQNEAQ in the germline V gene (reference sequence). V trimming: 1 base; J trimming: 4 bases; junction bases outside the gene matches: 2. The CDR3 DNA is TGTGCCAGCAGCTTAGGGGACAGGGTTAATCAGCCCCAGCATTTT. This translates into CASSLGDRVNQPQHF.

The V and J genes are TRBV2 and TRBJ1-1, with a tentative D call TRBD1 (5 bases). The CDR3 length is 16 residues. The germline gives CDR1 SNHLY, CDR2 FYNNEI. V was shortened by 4 bases and J by 1 base, with 16 bases between the two germline ends. CDR3 residues: CASSASGGASNTEAFF. CDR3 nucleotides: TGTGCCAGCAGTGCTAGTGGTGGGGCCTCGAACACTGAAGCTTTCTTT.

The chain combines TRBV10-3 with TRBJ1-2; D gene unclear. The V end lost 4 bases, the J end lost 9 bases, and 0 bases lay between the germline ends. Germline V gene data show CDR1 as ENHRY and CDR2 as SYGVKD. This CDR3 has 8 amino acids. CDR3 residues: CAISGYTF. The CDR3 DNA sequence: TGTGCCATCAGTGGCTACACCTTC.

There are many counts of this clonotype. The CDR3, as DNA: TGTGCCACCCTAGCGGGATGGGCCCAGTACTTC. It encodes CATLAGWAQYF. This chain uses TRBV25-1 with TRBJ2-5; TRBD2 agrees at 9 bases. The CDR3 spans 11 residues. The junction had 6 bases not matched to a gene; V was cut back by 10 bases and J by 9 bases. Germline CDR1 and CDR2: MGHDK and SYGVNS. The variable domain in full, completed from reference TRBV25-1 and TRBJ2-5, reads EADIYQTPRYLVIGTGKKITLECSQTMGHDKMYWYQQDPGMELHLIHYSYGVNSTEKGDLSSESTVSRIRTEHFPLTLESARPSHTSQYLCATLAGWAQYFGPGTRLLVL.

This clonotype has at least ten counts. The CDR3 sequence is CASSFMGQGYEQYF. The CDR3 DNA sequence: TGTGCCAGCAGCTTTATGGGACAGGGCTACGAGCAGTACTTC. This chain joins TRBV13 and TRBJ2-7, with TRBD1 matching 9 bases. Germline CDR1 is PRHDT and CDR2 is FYEKMQ (reference sequence). The junction had 3 bases not matched to a gene; V was cut back by 3 bases and J by 3 bases. The CDR3 has 14 amino acids.

The chain employs TRBV10-3 and TRBJ2-2; no definite D call. The CDR3 has 16 amino acids. Trimming removed 0 bases at V and 2 bases at J, with 10 bases between. The germline V gene encodes CDR1 ENHRY and CDR2 SYGVKD. This CDR3 is CAISESETGNTGELFF. CDR3 nucleotides: TGTGCCATCAGTGAGTCTGAGACTGGCAACACCGGGGAGCTGTTTTTT.

With respect to this clonotype: A much bigger clone sits one base away, suggesting this may be a read error. As the CDR3 is not closed by the conserved phenylalanine or tryptophan, this likely results from a read error. The V and J genes are TRBV2 and TRBJ2-7, with 7 bases fitting TRBD2. CDR1 SNHLY and CDR2 FYNNEI come from the germline V gene. Trimming at V came to 6 bases and at J to 2 bases, leaving 10 bases not matched to a gene. The CDR3 has 15 amino acids. This CDR3 is CASSQRGGGAYEQYL. As DNA, the CDR3 is TGTGCCAGCAGCCAAAGGGGCGGGGGAGCCTACGAGCAGTACCTC.

This clonotype was recorded at least ten times. This chain uses TRBV20-1 with TRBJ1-2; 7 bases fit TRBD1. Germline-derived CDR1 and CDR2 are DFQATT and SNEGSKA (reference sequence). The CDR3 has 13 amino acids. Trimming at V came to 3 bases and at J to 8 bases, leaving 9 bases not matched to a gene. The CDR3: CSASPRQGQGYTF. CDR3 coding DNA: TGCAGTGCTAGCCCCCGACAGGGTCAGGGCTACACCTTC.

The chain links TRBV5-1 to TRBJ1-4; 9 positions match TRBD1. Trimming took 3 bases from V and 0 from J; bases not matched to a gene: 6. This CDR3 is 17 amino acids long. The germline gives CDR1 SGHRS, CDR2 YFSETQ. The CDR3 spells CASSWGQGISTNEKLFF. CDR3 bases: TGCGCCAGCAGCTGGGGACAGGGCATATCAACTAATGAAAAACTGTTTTTT.